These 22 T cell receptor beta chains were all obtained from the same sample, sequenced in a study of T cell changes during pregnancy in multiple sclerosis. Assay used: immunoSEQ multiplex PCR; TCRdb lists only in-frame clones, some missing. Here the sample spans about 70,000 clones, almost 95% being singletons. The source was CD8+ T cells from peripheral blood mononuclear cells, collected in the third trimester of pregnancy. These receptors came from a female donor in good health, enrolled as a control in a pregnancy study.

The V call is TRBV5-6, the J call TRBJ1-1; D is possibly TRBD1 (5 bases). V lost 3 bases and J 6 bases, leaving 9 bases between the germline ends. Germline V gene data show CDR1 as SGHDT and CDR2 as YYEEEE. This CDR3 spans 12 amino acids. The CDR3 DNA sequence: TGTGCCAGCAGCTCGGGACTGTCTGAAGCTTTCTTT. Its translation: CASSSGLSEAFF.

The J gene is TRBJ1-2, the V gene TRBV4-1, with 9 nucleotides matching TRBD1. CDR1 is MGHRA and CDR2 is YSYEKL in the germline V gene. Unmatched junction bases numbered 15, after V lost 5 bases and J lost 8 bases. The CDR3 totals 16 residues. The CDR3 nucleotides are TGCGCCAGCAGCTCCCTGGACAGGGGTGTTTTGGGCGGCTACACCTTC. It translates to CASSSLDRGVLGGYTF.

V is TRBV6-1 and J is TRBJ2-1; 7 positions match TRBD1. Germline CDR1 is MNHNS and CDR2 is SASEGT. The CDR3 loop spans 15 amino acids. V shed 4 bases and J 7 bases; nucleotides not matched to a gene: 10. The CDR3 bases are TGTGCCAGCAGTGGGGACAGTTTGAGGAGTAATGAGCAGTTCTTC. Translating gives CASSGDSLRSNEQFF.

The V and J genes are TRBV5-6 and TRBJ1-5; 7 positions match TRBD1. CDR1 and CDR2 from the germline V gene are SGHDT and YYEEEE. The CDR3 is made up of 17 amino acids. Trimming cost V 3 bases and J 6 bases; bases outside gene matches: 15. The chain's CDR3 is CASSSTGQSDSGQPQHF. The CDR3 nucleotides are TGTGCCAGCAGCTCGACAGGGCAATCGGATTCAGGTCAGCCCCAGCATTTT.

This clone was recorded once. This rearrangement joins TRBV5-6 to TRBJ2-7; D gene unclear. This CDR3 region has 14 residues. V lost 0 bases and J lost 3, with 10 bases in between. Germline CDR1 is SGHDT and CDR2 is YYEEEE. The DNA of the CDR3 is TGTGCCAGCAGCTTGGATCGACTTAGCTACGAGCAGTACTTC. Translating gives CASSLDRLSYEQYF.

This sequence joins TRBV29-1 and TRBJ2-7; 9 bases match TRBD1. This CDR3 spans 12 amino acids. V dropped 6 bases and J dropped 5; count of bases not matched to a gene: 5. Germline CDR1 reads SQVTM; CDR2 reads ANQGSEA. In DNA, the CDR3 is TGCAGCGTCGGGGGACAGGGCAACGAGCAGTACTTC. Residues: CSVGGQGNEQYF.

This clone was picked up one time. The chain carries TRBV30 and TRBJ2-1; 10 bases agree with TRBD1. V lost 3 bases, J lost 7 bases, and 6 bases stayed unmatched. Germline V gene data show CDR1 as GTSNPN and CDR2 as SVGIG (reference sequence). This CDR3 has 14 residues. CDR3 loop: CAWSPGTGVNEQFF. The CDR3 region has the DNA TGTGCCTGGAGCCCCGGGACAGGGGTAAATGAGCAGTTCTTC.

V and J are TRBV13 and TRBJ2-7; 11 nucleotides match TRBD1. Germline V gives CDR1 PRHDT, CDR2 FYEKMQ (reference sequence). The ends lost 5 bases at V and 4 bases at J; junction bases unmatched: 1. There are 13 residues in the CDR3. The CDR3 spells CASSRDRGYEQYF. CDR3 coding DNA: TGTGCCAGCAGCCGGGACAGGGGGTACGAGCAGTACTTC.

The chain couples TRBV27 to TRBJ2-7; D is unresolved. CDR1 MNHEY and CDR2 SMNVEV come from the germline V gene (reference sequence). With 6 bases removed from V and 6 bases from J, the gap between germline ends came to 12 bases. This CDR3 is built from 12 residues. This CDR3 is CASRSPVFEQYF. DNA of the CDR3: TGTGCCAGCAGGTCGCCAGTCTTCGAGCAGTACTTC.

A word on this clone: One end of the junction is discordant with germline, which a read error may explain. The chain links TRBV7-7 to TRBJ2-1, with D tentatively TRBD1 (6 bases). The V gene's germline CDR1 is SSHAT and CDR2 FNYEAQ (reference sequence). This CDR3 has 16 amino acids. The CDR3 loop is CASSLRAGTTYNEQFF. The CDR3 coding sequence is TGTGCTAGCAGCCTAAGGGCCGGGACAACCTACAATGAGCAGTTCTTC.

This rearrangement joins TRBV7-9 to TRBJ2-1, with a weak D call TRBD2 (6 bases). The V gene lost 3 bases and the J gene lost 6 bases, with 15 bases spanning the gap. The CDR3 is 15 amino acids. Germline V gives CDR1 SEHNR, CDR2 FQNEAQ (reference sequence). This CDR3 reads CASSFPGDSLNEQFF. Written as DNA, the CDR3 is TGTGCCAGCAGCTTCCCGGGGGATAGTCTCAATGAGCAGTTCTTC.

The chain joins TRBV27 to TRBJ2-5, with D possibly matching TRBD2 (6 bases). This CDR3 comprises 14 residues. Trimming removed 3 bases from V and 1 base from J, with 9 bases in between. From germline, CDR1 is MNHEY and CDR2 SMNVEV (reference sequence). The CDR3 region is CASSFGRPQETQYF. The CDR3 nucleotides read TGTGCCAGCAGTTTTGGGAGGCCCCAAGAGACCCAGTACTTC.

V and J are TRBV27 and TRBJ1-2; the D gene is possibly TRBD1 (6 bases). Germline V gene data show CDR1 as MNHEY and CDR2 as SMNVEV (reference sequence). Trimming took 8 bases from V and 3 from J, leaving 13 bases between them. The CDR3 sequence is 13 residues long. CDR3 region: CASRDRIDYGYTF. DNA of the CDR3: TGTGCCAGCCGTGACAGGATAGACTATGGCTACACCTTC.

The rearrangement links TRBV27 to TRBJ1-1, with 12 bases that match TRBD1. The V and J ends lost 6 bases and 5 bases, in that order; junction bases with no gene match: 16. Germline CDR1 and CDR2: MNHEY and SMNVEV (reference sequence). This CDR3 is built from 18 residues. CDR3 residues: CASSYSLGTGGERTEAFF. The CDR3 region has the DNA TGTGCCAGCAGCTACTCTCTTGGGACAGGGGGCGAGAGGACTGAAGCTTTCTTT.

The chain's CDR3 is CASRQLGDGVGGYTF. CDR3 bases: TGTGCCAGCAGACAATTGGGAGACGGGGTAGGTGGCTACACCTTC. The V call is TRBV7-9, the J call TRBJ1-2, with D uncertain. The V and J ends lost 6 bases and 7 bases respectively, with 21 bases between them. The germline V gene encodes CDR1 SEHNR and CDR2 FQNEAQ (reference sequence). The CDR3 is 15 amino acids. The entire variable domain, with the rest obtained from reference TRBV7-9 and TRBJ1-2, is as follows: DTGVSQNPRHKITKRGQNVTFRCDPISEHNRLYWYRQTLGQGPEFLTYFQNEAQLEKSRLLSDRFSAERPKGSFSTLEIQRTEQGDSAMYLCASRQLGDGVGGYTFGSGTRLTVV.

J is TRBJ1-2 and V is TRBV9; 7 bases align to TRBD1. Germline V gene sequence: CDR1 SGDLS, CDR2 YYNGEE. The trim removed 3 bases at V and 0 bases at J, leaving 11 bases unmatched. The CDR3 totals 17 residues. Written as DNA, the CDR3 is TGTGCCAGCAGCGGGTGGTTTGGGACAGTGTCTAACTATGGCTACACCTTC. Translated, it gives CASSGWFGTVSNYGYTF.

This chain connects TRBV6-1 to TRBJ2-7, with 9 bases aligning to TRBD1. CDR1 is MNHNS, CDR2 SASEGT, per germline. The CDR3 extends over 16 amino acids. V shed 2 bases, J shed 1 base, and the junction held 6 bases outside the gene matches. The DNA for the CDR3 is TGTGCCAGCAGTGAATTACTCGGGACAGGGTCCTACGAGCAGTACTTC. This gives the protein CASSELLGTGSYEQYF.

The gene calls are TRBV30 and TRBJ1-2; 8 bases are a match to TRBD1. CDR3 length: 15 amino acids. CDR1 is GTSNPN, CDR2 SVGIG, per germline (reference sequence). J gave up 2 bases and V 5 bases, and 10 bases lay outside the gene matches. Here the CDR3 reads CAWAGQALLNYGYTF. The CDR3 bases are TGTGCCTGGGCGGGACAGGCTCTTCTAAACTATGGCTACACCTTC.

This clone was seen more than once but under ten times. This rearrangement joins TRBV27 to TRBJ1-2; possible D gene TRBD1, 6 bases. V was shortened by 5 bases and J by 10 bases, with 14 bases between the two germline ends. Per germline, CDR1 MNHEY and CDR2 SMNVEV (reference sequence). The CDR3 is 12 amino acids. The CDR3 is CASSVPGTNYTF. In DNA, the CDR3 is TGTGCCAGCAGTGTTCCCGGGACAAACTACACCTTC.

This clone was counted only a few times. The CDR3 protein is CASSLGSGINYGYTF. In DNA, the CDR3 is TGTGCCAGCAGCTTAGGGAGTGGCATTAACTATGGCTACACCTTC. The V and J genes are TRBV7-9 and TRBJ1-2; D remains ambiguous. Trimming shortened V by 1 base and J by 1 base, and 10 bases separated the two germline ends. The germline CDR1 and CDR2 sequences are SEHNR and FQNEAQ (reference sequence). The CDR3 loop spans 15 amino acids. Using reference TRBV7-9 and TRBJ1-2 for the parts outside the CDR3, the full variable domain is DTGVSQNPRHKITKRGQNVTFRCDPISEHNRLYWYRQTLGQGPEFLTYFQNEAQLEKSRLLSDRFSAERPKGSFSTLEIQRTEQGDSAMYLCASSLGSGINYGYTFGSGTRLTVV.

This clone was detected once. The CDR3 spells CASSGRRQETAEKLFF. CDR3 coding DNA: TGTGCCAGCAGCGGCCGAAGACAGGAGACCGCGGAAAAACTGTTTTTT. V is TRBV9 and J is TRBJ1-4; D is possibly TRBD1 (6 bases). The CDR3 spans 16 residues. V shed 3 bases and J shed 8 bases, with 20 bases lying between them. From germline, CDR1 is SGDLS and CDR2 YYNGEE. The full variable domain, completed using reference TRBV9 and TRBJ1-4, is DSGVTQTPKHLITATGQRVTLRCSPRSGDLSVYWYQQSLDQGLQFLIQYYNGEERAKGNILERFSAQQFPDLHSELNLSSLELGDSALYFCASSGRRQETAEKLFFGSGTQLSVL.

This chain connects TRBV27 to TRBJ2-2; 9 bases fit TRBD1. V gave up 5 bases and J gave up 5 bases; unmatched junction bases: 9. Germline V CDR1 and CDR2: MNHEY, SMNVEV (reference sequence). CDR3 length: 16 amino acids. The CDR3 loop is CASSLGQGWWTGELFF. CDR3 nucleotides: TGTGCCAGCAGTCTGGGACAGGGATGGTGGACCGGGGAGCTGTTTTTT.